The sequence of this T cell receptor beta chain was determined in a study of shared T cell receptors in the human thymus. The CDR3 runs 16 residues. Germline-derived CDR1 and CDR2 are SNHLY and FYNNEI. J lost 3 bases, V lost 0 bases, and 6 bases had no gene match. Generated by immunoSEQ multiplex PCR, the TCRdb table keeps only in-frame clones and is missing some. This sample has roughly 700,000 clones, with around nine tenths found just once. These records were also assigned to another study, of human thymus T cells. That source notes: The people who donated were healthy Finnish babies having corrective surgery for congenital heart defects. Resections from corrective heart surgery supplied the thymus tissue. In thymic and blood repertoires alike, V and J usage looked biased. Related research reported highly overlapping thymic repertoires among unrelated individuals.

The receptor comes from a boy in the first two years of life with a congenital heart defect. V gene TRBV2 combines with J gene TRBJ2-7, with 9 bases fitting TRBD1. What was sequenced was thymocytes. In nucleotides, the CDR3 is TGTGCCAGCAGTGAAGCGTGGACAGGGGCGTTCTACGAGCAGTACTTC. Protein sequence: CASSEAWTGAFYEQYF.